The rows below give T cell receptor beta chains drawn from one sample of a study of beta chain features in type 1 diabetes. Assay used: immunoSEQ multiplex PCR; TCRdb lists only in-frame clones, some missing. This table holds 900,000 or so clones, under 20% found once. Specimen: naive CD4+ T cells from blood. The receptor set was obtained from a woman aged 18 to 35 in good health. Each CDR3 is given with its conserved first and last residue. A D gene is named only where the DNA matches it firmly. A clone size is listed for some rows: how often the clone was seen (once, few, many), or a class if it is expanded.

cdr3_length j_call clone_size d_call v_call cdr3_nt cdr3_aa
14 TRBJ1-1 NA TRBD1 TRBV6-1 TGTGCCAGCACCCAGGGGGTCCTAAACACTGAAGCTTTCTTT CASTQGVLNTEAFF
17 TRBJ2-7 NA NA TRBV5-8 TGTGCCAGCAGCTTGGCCTTTCGGCCGGTGGACTCCTACGAGCAGTACTTC CASSLAFRPVDSYEQYF
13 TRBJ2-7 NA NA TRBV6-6 TGTGCCATCAGTGAGTCCAGTACTCACGAGCAGTACTTC CAISESSTHEQYF
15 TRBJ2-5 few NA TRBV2 TGTGCCAGCAGTGAACAGGGTGCATTACAAGAGACCCAGTACTTC CASSEQGALQETQYF
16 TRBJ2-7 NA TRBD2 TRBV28 TGTGCCAGCAGTTTACCGACTAGCGGGAGATCACACGAGCAGTACTTC CASSLPTSGRSHEQYF
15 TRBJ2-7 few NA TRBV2 TGTGCCAGCAGCGAGTTAACGGGAGCTAGTTCCGAGCAGTACTTC CASSELTGASSEQYF
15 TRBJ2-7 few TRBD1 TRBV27 TGTGCCAGCAGGACACCGGGACAGGGGACTACCGAGCAGTACTTC CASRTPGQGTTEQYF
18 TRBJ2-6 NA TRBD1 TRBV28 TGTGCCAGCAGCCTCTTGGGACAGGGTTCTGCCGGGGCCAACGTCCTGACTTTC CASSLLGQGSAGANVLTF
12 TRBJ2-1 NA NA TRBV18 TGTGCCAGCTCACGGGACGACAATGAGCAGTTCTTC CASSRDDNEQFF
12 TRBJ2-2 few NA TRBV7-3 TGTGCCAGCAGCTCCAAACGCGGGGAGCTGTTTTTT CASSSKRGELFF
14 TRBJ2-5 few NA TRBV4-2 TGTGCCAGCAGCCCCCGAAATTGGTCGGAGACCCAGTACTTC CASSPRNWSETQYF
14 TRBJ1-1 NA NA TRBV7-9 TGTGCCAGCAGCTTAAATCAGGGTATGACTGAAGCTTTCTTT CASSLNQGMTEAFF
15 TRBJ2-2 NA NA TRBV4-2 TGTGCCAGCAGCCAAGGGGGGGCAGAGGTCGGGGAGCTGTTTTTT CASSQGGAEVGELFF
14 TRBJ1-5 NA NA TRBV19 TGTGCCACCTCCTCGACGGGGCTAATCCAGCCCCAGCATTTT CATSSTGLIQPQHF
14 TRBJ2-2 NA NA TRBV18 TGTGCCACCGGGGGACAGACTAACACCGGGGAGCTGTTTTTT CATGGQTNTGELFF
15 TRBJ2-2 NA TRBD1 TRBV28 TGTGCCAGCAGTACCCTAGGGACAGCTACCGGGGAGCTGTTTTTT CASSTLGTATGELFF
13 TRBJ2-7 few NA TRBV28 TGTGCCAGCACGAGACAGGGACTCTACGAGCAGTACTTC CASTRQGLYEQYF
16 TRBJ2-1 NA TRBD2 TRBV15 TGTGCCACCAGCTCACGATCGAGCGGGAGGAGGAATGAGCAGTTCTTC CATSSRSSGRRNEQFF
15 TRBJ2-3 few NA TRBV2 TGTGCCAGCATTCACGACAGAATAGGCACAGATACGCAGTATTTT CASIHDRIGTDTQYF
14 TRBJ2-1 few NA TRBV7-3 TGTGCCAGCAGCCCAGGCCGGGGAGGAAATGAGCAGTTCTTC CASSPGRGGNEQFF
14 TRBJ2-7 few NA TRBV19 TGTGCCAGTAGTGAGGCCAGCGGGCTCTACGAGCAGTACTTC CASSEASGLYEQYF
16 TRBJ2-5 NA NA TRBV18 TGTGCCAGCTCACCACCGACCGGGAAGCTCCAAGAGACCCAGTACTTC CASSPPTGKLQETQYF
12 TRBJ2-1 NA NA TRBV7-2 TGTGCCAGCAGTTATTTACAGGGATGGATGTTCTTC CASSYLQGWMFF
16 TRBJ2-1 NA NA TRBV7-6 TGTGCCAGCAGCCCCGCGGACATCGATGTCTACAATGAGCAGTTCTTC CASSPADIDVYNEQFF
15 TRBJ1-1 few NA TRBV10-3 TGTGCCATCAGCGCGACCCAAGGGCTGCCGACTGAAGCTTTCTTT CAISATQGLPTEAFF